This T cell receptor (beta chain) was captured by sequencing in a study of T cell responses to AZD1222 COVID-19 vaccine. The repertoire was sequenced with immunoSEQ multiplex PCR; TCRdb's copy has only in-frame clones and lacks some. Among some 110,000 clones listed, about 90% were seen once. CDR1 is LNHDA and CDR2 is SQIVND in the germline V gene (reference sequence). The CDR3 spans 14 residues. The V and J ends lost 3 bases and 3 bases respectively, with 11 bases between them. The TCR sequence derives from an adult who received the AZD1222 COVID-19 vaccine. Sequencing used peripheral blood, obtained 28 days after the second AZD1222 dose. This chain joins TRBV19 and TRBJ1-1; D is unresolved. CDR3 DNA sequence: TGTGCCAGTAGTATCGCAAGGGATTACACTGAAGCTTTCTTT. This encodes CASSIARDYTEAFF. The variable domain in full, completed from reference TRBV19 and TRBJ1-1, reads DGGITQSPKYLFRKEGQNVTLSCEQNLNHDAMYWYRQDPGQGLRLIYYSQIVNDFQKGDIAEGYSVSREKKESFPLTVTSAQKNPTAFYLCASSIARDYTEAFFGQGTRLTVV.